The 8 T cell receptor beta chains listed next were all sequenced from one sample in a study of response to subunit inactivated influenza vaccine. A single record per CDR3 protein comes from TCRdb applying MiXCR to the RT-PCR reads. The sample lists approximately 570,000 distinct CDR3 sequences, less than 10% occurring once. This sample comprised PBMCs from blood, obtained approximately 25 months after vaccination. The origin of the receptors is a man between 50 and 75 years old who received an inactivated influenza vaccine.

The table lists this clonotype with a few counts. This CDR3 reads CASSPEDGQGREQYF. The CDR3 nucleotides read TGTGCCAGCAGCCCCGAAGATGGACAGGGGCGCGAGCAGTACTTC. The chain links TRBV4-2 to TRBJ2-7, with 9 bases aligning to TRBD1. V dropped 4 bases and J dropped 6; count of bases not matched to a gene: 10. CDR3 length: 15 residues. Germline V gene data show CDR1 as LGHNA and CDR2 as YNFKEQ.

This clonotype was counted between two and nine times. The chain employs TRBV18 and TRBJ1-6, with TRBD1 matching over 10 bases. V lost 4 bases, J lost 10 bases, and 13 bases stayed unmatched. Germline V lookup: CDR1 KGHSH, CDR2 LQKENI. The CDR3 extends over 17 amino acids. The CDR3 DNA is TGTGCCAGCTCACTTACCGGGACAGGGGAGACTGGCTCACCCCTCCACTTT. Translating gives CASSLTGTGETGSPLHF.

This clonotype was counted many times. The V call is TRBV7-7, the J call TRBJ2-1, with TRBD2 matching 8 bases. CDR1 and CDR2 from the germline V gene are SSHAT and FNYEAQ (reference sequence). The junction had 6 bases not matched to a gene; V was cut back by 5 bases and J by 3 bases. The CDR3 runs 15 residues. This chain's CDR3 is CASSRGGAGYNEQFF. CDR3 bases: TGTGCCAGCAGCCGGGGGGGGGCGGGCTACAATGAGCAGTTCTTC.

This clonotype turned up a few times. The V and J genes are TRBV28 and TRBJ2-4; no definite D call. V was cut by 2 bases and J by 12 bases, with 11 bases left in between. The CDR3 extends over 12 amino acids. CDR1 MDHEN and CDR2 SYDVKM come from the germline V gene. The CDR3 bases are TGTGCCAGCAGTTTAGCAGAAGTGGCTCAGTACTTC. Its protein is CASSLAEVAQYF. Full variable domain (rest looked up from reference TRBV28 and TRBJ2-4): DVKVTQSSRYLVKRTGEKVFLECVQDMDHENMFWYRQDPGLGLRLIYFSYDVKMKEKGDIPEGYSVSREKKERFSLILESASTNQTSMYLCASSLAEVAQYFGAGTRLSVL.

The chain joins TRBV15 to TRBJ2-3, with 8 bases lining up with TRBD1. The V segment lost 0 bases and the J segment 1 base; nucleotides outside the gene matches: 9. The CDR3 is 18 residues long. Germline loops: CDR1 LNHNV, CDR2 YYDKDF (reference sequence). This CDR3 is CATSRERTGFRGTDTQYF. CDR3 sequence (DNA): TGTGCCACCAGCAGAGAAAGGACAGGGTTCCGGGGCACAGATACGCAGTATTTT.

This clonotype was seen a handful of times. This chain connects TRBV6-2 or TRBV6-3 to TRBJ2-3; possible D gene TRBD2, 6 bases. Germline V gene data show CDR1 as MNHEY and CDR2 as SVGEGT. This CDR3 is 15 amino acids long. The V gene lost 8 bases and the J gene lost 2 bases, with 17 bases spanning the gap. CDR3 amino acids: CASHPLASYTDTQYF. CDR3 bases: TGTGCCAGCCACCCTCTAGCGAGTTACACAGATACGCAGTATTTT.

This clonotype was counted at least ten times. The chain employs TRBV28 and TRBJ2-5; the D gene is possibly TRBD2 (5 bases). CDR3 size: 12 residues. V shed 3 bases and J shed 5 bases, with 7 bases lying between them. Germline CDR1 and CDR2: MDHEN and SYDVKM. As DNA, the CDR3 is TGTGCCAGCAGTTTCCCGGGGGAGACCCAGTACTTC. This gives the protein CASSFPGETQYF.

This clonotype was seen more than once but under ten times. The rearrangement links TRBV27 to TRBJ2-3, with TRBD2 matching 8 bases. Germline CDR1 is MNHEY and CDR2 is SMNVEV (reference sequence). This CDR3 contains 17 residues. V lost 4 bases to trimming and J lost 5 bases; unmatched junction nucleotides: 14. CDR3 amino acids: CASSSGLAGPFQDTQYF. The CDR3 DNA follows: TGTGCCAGCAGTTCCGGATTAGCGGGACCATTCCAAGATACGCAGTATTTT.